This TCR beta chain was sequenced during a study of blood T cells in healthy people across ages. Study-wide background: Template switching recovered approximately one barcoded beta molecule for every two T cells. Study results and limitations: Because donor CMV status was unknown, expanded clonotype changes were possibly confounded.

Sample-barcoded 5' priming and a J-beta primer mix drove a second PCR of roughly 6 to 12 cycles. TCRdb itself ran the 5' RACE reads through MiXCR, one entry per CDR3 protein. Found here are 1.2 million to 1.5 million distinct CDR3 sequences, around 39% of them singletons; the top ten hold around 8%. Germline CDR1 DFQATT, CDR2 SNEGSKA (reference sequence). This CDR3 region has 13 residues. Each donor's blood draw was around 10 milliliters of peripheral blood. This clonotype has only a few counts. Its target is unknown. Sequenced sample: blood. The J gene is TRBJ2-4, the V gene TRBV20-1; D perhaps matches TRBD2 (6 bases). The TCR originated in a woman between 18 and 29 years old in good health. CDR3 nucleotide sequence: TGCTCCCCGTATGAGCAGACTCGGAGGGAGCAGTACTTC. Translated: CSPYEQTRREQYF.